This paragraph reports one TCR beta chain. Per the original methods: Estimated nucleated cell counts came from reference gene primer amplification. The assay was immunoSEQ multiplex PCR, and TCRdb's table has in-frame clones only and misses some. D and trimming come from the DNA, and the V and J calls and clone size come from that table. This sample has approximately 150,000 clones, with about 91% found just once. V shed 7 bases and J 4 bases; nucleotides not matched to a gene: 5. Germline V gives CDR1 SQVTM, CDR2 ANQGSEA. The CDR3 runs to 12 residues. This specimen belongs to a study of blood T cell repertoires in COVID-19. About the study: The United States, Italy and Spain provided the acute and convalescent COVID-19 samples. T cells, B-cell-depleted T cells, or PBMCs supplied cDNA or gDNA.

The sample taken for sequencing was peripheral blood. This TCR was sampled from a woman in her 50s with acute or convalescent COVID-19. V is TRBV29-1 and J is TRBJ1-2, with TRBD1 identical over 8 bases. The CDR3 nucleotides read TGCAGCGCCGCCGACAGGGGCTATGGCTACACCTTC. This sequence encodes CSAADRGYGYTF.